The 17 T cell receptor beta chains presented below share a single source sample, sequenced in a study of T cell changes during pregnancy in multiple sclerosis (dated by TCRdb to between 2018 and 2021). The receptor library was made with the immunoSEQ multiplex PCR assay. TCRdb carries this immuneACCESS record with in-frame sequences only. Its versions omit some clonotypes, under half of them owing to an unresolved V gene in the studies checked, with the rest unexplained. The sample profile shows about 60,000 clones; nearly 95% of them were found once. Of the sample, under 0.95% is held by the ten largest clones. This specimen was peripheral blood, taken in the first trimester of pregnancy. The receptor set was obtained from a female donor with multiple sclerosis, enrolled in a pregnancy study.

The V gene is TRBV30, the J gene TRBJ1-1; D is uncertain. With 1 base removed from V and 3 bases from J, the gap between germline ends came to 3 bases. CDR1 and CDR2 (germline): GTSNPN, SVGIG (reference sequence). The CDR3 spans 11 residues. The CDR3 nucleotides read TGTGCCTGGAGTGCCGACACTGAAGCTTTCTTT. This gives the protein CAWSADTEAFF.

The chain joins TRBV6-6 to TRBJ2-2; D is uncertain. V was shortened by 5 bases and J by 7 bases, with 2 bases between the two germline ends. This CDR3 region has 10 residues. Germline assignment: CDR1 MNHNY and CDR2 SVGAGI (reference sequence). The CDR3 loop reads CASSLGELFF. CDR3 bases: TGTGCCAGCAGTCTCGGGGAGCTGTTTTTT.

The chain couples TRBV27 to TRBJ1-1; possible D gene TRBD1, 6 bases. The germline V and J ends were trimmed by 6 bases and 3 bases, with 17 bases remaining between them. The germline gives CDR1 MNHEY, CDR2 SMNVEV (reference sequence). The CDR3 extends over 15 amino acids. The chain's CDR3 is CASRIWSGADTEAFF. The CDR3 coding sequence is TGTGCCAGCAGGATTTGGTCAGGGGCGGACACTGAAGCTTTCTTT.

This rearrangement joins TRBV10-3 to TRBJ1-2; TRBD1 matches 7 bases. This CDR3 has 15 residues. CDR1 and CDR2 from the germline V gene are ENHRY and SYGVKD. Losses at the gene ends were 4 bases for V and 1 base for J; bases not matched to a gene: 6. This CDR3 is CAISAGTDLNYGYTF. CDR3 nucleotide sequence: TGTGCCATCAGTGCTGGGACAGACCTTAACTATGGCTACACCTTC.

This chain uses TRBV7-9 with TRBJ2-7; 8 positions match TRBD1. The CDR3 is 14 residues long. The junction had 5 bases not matched to a gene; V was cut back by 5 bases and J by 2 bases. In germline, CDR1 is SEHNR, CDR2 FQNEAQ (reference sequence). The CDR3 sequence is CASSLETGAYEQYF. Here the CDR3 DNA reads TGTGCCAGCAGCCTAGAGACAGGGGCCTACGAGCAGTACTTC.

The rearrangement joins TRBV4-3 to TRBJ2-7, with TRBD2 matching 8 bases. Trimming removed 0 bases from V and 7 bases from J; junction bases left unmatched: 11. The CDR3 contains 16 residues. Germline V gene lookup returns CDR1 LGHNA and CDR2 YSLEER. Here the CDR3 reads CASSQDWSGGPREQYF. The CDR3 DNA sequence: TGCGCCAGCAGCCAAGATTGGAGCGGGGGCCCCAGGGAGCAGTACTTC.

This rearrangement joins TRBV7-2 to TRBJ2-3; D ambiguous. This CDR3 has 12 amino acids. Germline V gives CDR1 SGHTA, CDR2 FQGNSA. V shed 7 bases and J shed 4 bases, with 9 bases lying between them. CDR3 residues: CASTLFPDTQYF. The CDR3 DNA reads TGTGCCAGCACCCTATTCCCAGATACGCAGTATTTT.

This clone was seen a single time. This could be a read error, since a much larger clone is one nucleotide away. The chain couples TRBV6-4 to TRBJ2-3; 9 positions match TRBD2. The germline CDR1 and CDR2 sequences are MRHNA and SNTAGT. The CDR3 is 14 residues long. The V and J ends lost 4 bases and 1 base, in that order; junction bases with no gene match: 0. CDR3 protein: CASSVAGGTDTQYF. DNA of the CDR3: TGTGCCAGCAGTGTAGCGGGGGGCACAGATACGCAGTATTTT.

V gene TRBV4-3 combines with J gene TRBJ2-2, with D possibly TRBD1 on 5 matching bases. The CDR3 loop spans 14 amino acids. V was cut by 4 bases and J by 2 bases, with 8 bases left in between. CDR1 is LGHNA and CDR2 is YSLEER in the germline V gene. The CDR3 DNA follows: TGCGCCAGCAGCCCCCAGGGTAACACCGGGGAGCTGTTTTTT. This encodes CASSPQGNTGELFF.

The chain links TRBV29-1 to TRBJ1-1; D possibly corresponds to TRBD1 (5 bases). V lost 6 bases to trimming and J lost 7 bases, with 15 bases between them. The CDR3 extends over 12 amino acids. Germline CDR1 SQVTM, CDR2 ANQGSEA. CDR3 nucleotide sequence: TGCAGCGTCGAAAAGGGCGACAGTGAAGCTTTCTTT. Translated: CSVEKGDSEAFF.

This chain links TRBV30 with TRBJ1-6; no firm D call. Germline V CDR1 and CDR2: GTSNPN, SVGIG (reference sequence). V dropped 5 bases and J dropped 10 bases, with 15 bases sitting between them. The CDR3 totals 13 residues. The CDR3 region has the DNA TGTGCCTGGGGGCCCAACGGCAAGTCACCCCTCCACTTT. Protein product: CAWGPNGKSPLHF.

The chain has TRBV11-1 and TRBJ1-1; no clear D gene. V dropped 10 bases and J dropped 7 bases, with 19 bases sitting between them. The CDR3 has 13 residues. CDR1 is SGHAT, CDR2 FQDESV, per germline (reference sequence). CDR3 loop: CATKPRGHFEAFF. DNA of the CDR3: TGTGCCACCAAGCCGAGAGGGCATTTTGAAGCTTTCTTT.

The rearrangement links TRBV4-2 to TRBJ1-2, with D uncertain. Trimming pared 0 bases from V and 1 base from J, leaving 12 bases between. This CDR3 is built from 16 residues. The germline gives CDR1 LGHNA, CDR2 YNFKEQ. The CDR3: CASSQDRAGNNYGYTF. CDR3 DNA: TGTGCCAGCAGCCAAGACCGCGCAGGAAATAACTATGGCTACACCTTC.

The chain couples TRBV21-1 to TRBJ2-2; the table's D call, TRBD2, has no DNA check behind it. TRBV21-1 is assigned pseudogene status. The CDR3 totals 14 residues. CDR3 amino acids: CASSKESGDGELFF. The CDR3 bases are TGTGCCAGCAGCAAAGAGTCGGGGGACGGGGAGCTGTTTTTT.

The chain employs TRBV7-6 and TRBJ1-1; the D gene is possibly TRBD1 (6 bases). CDR3 length: 13 residues. The germline V gene has CDR1 SGHVS and CDR2 FNYEAQ. Trimming stripped 7 bases from V and 4 bases from J, with 13 bases between. CDR3 protein: CASTPRTATEAFF. In DNA, the CDR3 is TGTGCCAGCACCCCACGGACAGCCACTGAAGCTTTCTTT.

CDR3 amino acids: CASSQEYRNYEQYF. The CDR3 region has the DNA TGCGCCAGCAGCCAAGAATACAGGAACTACGAGCAGTACTTC. This chain connects TRBV4-3 to TRBJ2-7; D is perhaps TRBD1 (5 bases). V was cut by 0 bases and J by 3 bases, with 9 bases left in between. CDR1 LGHNA and CDR2 YSLEER come from the germline V gene. This CDR3 region has 14 residues.

The CDR3 region is CASSFGQYNEQFF. The CDR3 DNA reads as TGTGCCAGCAGCTTTGGACAGTACAATGAGCAGTTCTTC. V usage is TRBV7-3 and J usage is TRBJ2-1; perhaps TRBD1 as D (6 bases). The V end lost 3 bases, the J end lost 4 bases, and 7 bases lay between the germline ends. Germline loops: CDR1 SGHTA, CDR2 FQGTGA. The CDR3 is 13 residues long.